This TCR beta chain emerged from a study of spatial heterogeneity in lung cancer. The wider study: More than eight raw reads, on average, carried each unique TCR and UMI combination.

This CDR3 comprises 16 residues. The V gene's germline CDR1 is SGHTA and CDR2 FQGNSA. A unique molecular identifier was attached to every TCR cDNA molecule. TCRdb reanalysed the 5' RACE reads using MiXCR and keeps one entry per CDR3 protein. The top ten clones hold about 6.8% of a sample with 15,000 to 20,000 distinct CDR3 sequences, less than 7.5% of them seen once. This clonotype was seen more than once but under ten times. The target antigen is unknown. Sequence at one end of the junction differs from germline and may be a read error. Overall study findings and caveats: Tumor mutation count correlated with how many alpha and beta TCRs expanded intratumorally.

Noted time point: sample taken at primary tumor resection. No cells were sorted before sequencing. The whole RNA sequenced was extracted from tumor, nontumor lung or frozen PBMC. Sample: lung tumor tissue, taken at surgery. The rearrangement joins TRBV7-2 to TRBJ2-7; possibly TRBD2 for D (6 bases). This receptor was identified in a male donor with early-stage non-small cell lung cancer. The CDR3 DNA follows: TGTGCCAGCAGCGCCTCCTCAGGCGGAGGAGGGAAGCCGGCACACTTC. Protein sequence: CASSASSGGGGKPAHF.